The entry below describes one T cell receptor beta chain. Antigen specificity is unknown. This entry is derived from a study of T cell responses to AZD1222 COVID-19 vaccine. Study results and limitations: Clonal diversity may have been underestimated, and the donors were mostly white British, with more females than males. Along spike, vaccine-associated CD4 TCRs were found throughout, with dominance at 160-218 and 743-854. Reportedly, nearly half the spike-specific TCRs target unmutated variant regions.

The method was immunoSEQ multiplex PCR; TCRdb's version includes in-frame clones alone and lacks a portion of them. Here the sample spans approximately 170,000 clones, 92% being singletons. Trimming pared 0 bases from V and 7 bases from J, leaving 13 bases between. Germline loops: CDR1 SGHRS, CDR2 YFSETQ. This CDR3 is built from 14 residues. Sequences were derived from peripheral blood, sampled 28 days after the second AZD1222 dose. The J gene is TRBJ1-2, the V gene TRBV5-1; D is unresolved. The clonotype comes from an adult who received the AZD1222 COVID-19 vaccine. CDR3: CASSLARPGVGYTF. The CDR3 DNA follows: TGCGCCAGCAGCTTGGCTAGGCCAGGAGTTGGCTACACCTTC.